This T cell receptor beta chain was recovered during a study of T cell repertoires in cytomegalovirus infection. The table lists this clonotype with a few counts. Its target is not known. From the reads, TCRdb called clonotypes with MiXCR, one entry per CDR3 protein. The sample records approximately 990,000 distinct CDR3 sequences, approximately 30% being singletons. This CDR3 is built from 15 residues. Trimming removed 2 bases at V and 5 bases at J, with 14 bases between. In germline, CDR1 is MNHEY, CDR2 SVGAGI. The chain has TRBV6-5 and TRBJ2-3; a possible D gene is TRBD2 (7 bases). This TCR was sampled from a human donor in good health (CMV status not recorded). Some clones in this sample may be carry-over from other donors' samples. The specimen was cultured CD8+ T cells from PBMCs, collected from culture after CMV antigen stimulation. In nucleotides, the CDR3 is TGTGCCAGCAGTTACGTTGGGGGGGCGGGAGATACGCAGTATTTT. This translates into CASSYVGGAGDTQYF.